Listed here is a single TCR beta chain. What antigen it recognizes has not been identified. No qualities accompany the bases; no much larger clone lies one base away. The cohort consisted of 650 to 700 healthy bone marrow donors. All cohort members were sampled while nominally healthy, although unrecorded immune exposures were likely present. The donor was CMV seronegative and belonged to the group of 352 seronegative cohort members. Each donor provided a peripheral blood sample, and peripheral blood mononuclear cells were used for TCR beta sequencing. The Qiagen DNeasy Blood Extraction Kit was used to extract genomic DNA from the blood cell samples. Receptors were amplified or captured by the immunoSEQ multiplex PCR assay. A mixture of 60 forward primers for TCR Vbeta segments and 13 reverse primers for TCR Jbeta segments was used in the multiplex PCR. The CDR3 region of rearranged TCR beta genes was amplified from genomic DNA by a multiplex PCR assay. The amplified TCR beta libraries were sequenced on the Illumina HiSeq System as 87-base-pair reads. Regarding the original processing steps: In a later analysis, 77 million or so unique TCR beta chains were counted across the 500 to 850 repertoires, and some 10 million of these chains were shared by at least two donors. A nearest-neighbor algorithm error-corrected the raw reads and collapsed the reads into unique sequences, merging closely related sequences to remove PCR and sequencing errors. V, D and J gene segments were assigned by aligning CDR3 sequences to IMGT reference sequences. For a sequence to be retained, at least a six-nucleotide match to both a V gene segment and a J gene segment was required. A rearrangement was called productive if the CDR3 had no stop codons and remained in frame with V and J, and every other rearrangement was called non-productive. CDR3 was defined by IMGT convention, running from the second conserved V-encoded cysteine to the conserved J-encoded phenylalanine. Sequences without an unambiguous match to a single V gene segment were excluded from the earlier analysis of 500 to 700 of the donors. An earlier analysis of fewer than 750 of the donors called V segments functional above 56.7% productive rearrangements and segregating when the between-donor standard deviation exceeded 5%. A statistical classification framework was developed to diagnose cytomegalovirus status using the catalog of TCR beta chain sequences. In a later analysis, V and J genes were assigned by comparing TCR nucleotide sequences against IMGT/GENE-DB human TR gene sequences. A later analysis assigned CDR3 sequences and most-parsimonious VDJ recombination scenarios with the TCRdist pipeline. In a later analysis, each TCR beta chain was defined by its CDR3 amino acid sequence together with its V-gene family, and reads lacking a unique V-gene family were excluded. In a later analysis, 500 to 700 highly shared, low-generation-probability nucleotide sequences were removed to address suspected cross-contamination and a sequencing artifact. In a later analysis, a clonal expansion index for each public chain was calculated from normalized within-repertoire ranks of inferred template counts. In a later analysis, generation probabilities were computed using a VDJ recombination model fitted to out-of-frame rearrangements, and the results were checked against IGoR. In a later analysis, TCR-TCR, TCR-HLA and TCR-CMV co-occurrence was scored with hypergeometric tests, and a repertoire-size bias correction was applied to TCR pairs. False discovery rates were estimated in a later analysis by permuting HLA or CMV assignments 20 times. In a later analysis, co-occurring TCRs were grouped using DBSCAN, with TCRdist sequence similarity added in when clustering inside HLA-allele-positive subsets. For co-occurrence clustering, repertoires with fewer than 30,000 or more than 120,000 public chains were excluded, along with several repertoires with anomalous nucleotide sharing. TCRdb took over this immuneACCESS table, retaining in-frame rearrangements with V and J assigned. Such tables are incomplete; in checked studies, under half of the missing clones stem from an unresolved V gene, and the remainder is unexplained. For V, J and clone size, that table is used; D and trimming come from the DNA. The sample yields 210,000 or so clones; approximately 82% were counted once. Approximately 0.62% of the sample goes to the ten largest clones.

The data stem from a study of cytomegalovirus exposure and HLA in healthy donors (dated by TCRdb to about 2017). Study-level background: According to an earlier analysis of a few hundred of the donors, some 180 million T cells yielded 95 million to 140 million unique TCR beta sequences and around 280 Gb of sequence data. An earlier analysis of several hundred of the donors applied high-throughput TCR beta sequencing to assess whether each TCR beta V gene segment acted as functional or pseudogenic. HLA typing included class I and class II loci at four-digit resolution. Among almost 400 genotyped donors of the cohort, an average of around 240,000 unique TCR beta nucleotide sequences were sequenced per donor, roughly 18% of them non-productive. The aim of the study was to test whether cataloging public T cell receptors could identify signatures of past pathogen exposure. In the later analysis, no new phenotypic data were used to find candidate immune exposures; instead, reliance was placed on TCR beta sequences and their occurrence across donors. To predict cytomegalovirus infection status, the study combined high-throughput TCR immunosequencing, statistical association of individual TCRs with disease status, and machine learning. Around 320 gigabases of sequencing data and approximately 80 million unique TCR sequences were included in an early release covering about 700 HLA-typed donors. Besides the first cohort of roughly 640 subjects, a separate validation cohort made up of over 95 different subjects was used. The genetic ancestry cluster associated with self-reported Caucasian donors included 65% to 90% of the roughly 410 genotyped donors. Donor age, sex, ethnicity and CMV serostatus were compiled together with the repertoire data. In a later analysis, previously published TCR beta repertoires from several hundred donors were re-analyzed and high-resolution HLA genotyping was added so that TCR occurrence patterns could be studied. Genome-wide SNP genotypes for about 60% of the 666 donors were used in a later genetic analysis, which treated that subset as a discovery cohort. Typing coverage differed by locus: A, B, C, DRB1 and DQB1 were typed in roughly 620-640 donors, DQA1 in 500 to 550, DPA1 in approximately 610, and DPB1 in 472. The study used immunosequencing to profile the T cell repertoires of approximately 690 subjects and linked those repertoires to cytomegalovirus serostatus. Every discovery cohort repertoire had been produced on one sequencing platform. Roughly 5 DR-DQ haplotypes were handled as single units for association and clustering, since linkage in the cohort was strong. Points the paper makes about the study in general: Because HLA typing was missing for some donors at each locus, association tests included only the typed subset. In both the original and validation cohorts, the classifier was reported to diagnose cytomegalovirus status with high specificity and sensitivity. Most TCR sequences were observed very rarely across donors, whereas some public TCRs were present in many individuals. A further reported finding was that TCR beta sequences accurately predicted the HLA-A and HLA-B alleles for most subjects in the first cohort. The only immune exposure information available for the cohort was CMV serostatus. Most CMV-associated TCR beta chains appeared to be HLA-restricted in a later analysis, and the HLA associations seemed to be driven largely by CMV exposure. In a later analysis, TCR association rates were found to vary across HLA loci, with the most associated TCRs seen for DRB1 alleles and the fewest for HLA-C alleles. About 17 rarely observed V segments, including chromosome 9 orphons, were excluded from the earlier analysis of some 590 of the donors because counts were too low. According to a later genetic analysis, donors in an Asian-associated ancestry cluster had fewer N-insertions in productive TCRs than the approximately 630-donor mean. A total of fewer than 200 TCR beta chains were listed by the study as associated with cytomegalovirus. Strong co-occurrence of HLA alleles, especially DR and DQ, made assigning TCR associations to individual alleles difficult. In this cohort, only TCR beta chains were sequenced, and detectable features were limited by the absence of alpha or paired-chain data. A cluster of highly shared sequence variants was judged likely to be a technical artifact of the sequencing pipeline. In an earlier analysis of fewer than 750 of the donors, most TCR beta V segments were observed in productive rearrangements about 87% or about 30% of the time, broadly matching IMGT annotations. The authors suggested that the approach could potentially be generalized to other disease states and immunological phenotypes. A later analysis reported that several top co-occurrence clusters appeared linked to parvovirus B19, influenza, CMV and Epstein-Barr virus. The presence/absence analyses assumed that sequencing depth was roughly uniform across donors, and that assumption may not be true. In vitro tests confirmed that a few of the cytomegalovirus-associated TCR beta chains recognize cytomegalovirus antigens. Compared with equally common non-associated chains, HLA-associated TCR beta chains in a later analysis were more clonally expanded and had lower generation probabilities. At a false discovery rate of 0.05, a later analysis linked 16,951 TCR beta sequences to specific HLA alleles. A later genetic analysis associated a missense DCLRE1C variant with V-gene and J-gene trimming of TCR beta chains, and an independent cohort replicated the association. Correlated functional status among segregating V segments might be attributable to linkage disequilibrium, but an unknown experimental factor could not be ruled out.

Sequencing was performed on PBMCs. This clonotype was obtained from a woman aged 40 to 50 in good health and CMV-seronegative.

The CDR3 here reads CASSPDRAWTGELFF. In nucleotides, the sequence is TGTGCCAGCAGCCCGGACAGGGCTTGGACCGGGGAGCTGTTTTTT. Recombination linked TRBV9 to TRBJ2-2; 8 central nucleotides agree with TRBD1. From V the trimming removes 4 bases and from J it removes 5 bases, while the gene matches leave 7 bases of the junction unaccounted for. From the cysteine through the phenylalanine, the CDR3 covers 15 amino acids. The only DNA kept is the CDR3, 45 bases in frame from the first base. The germline V gene supplies CDR1 SGDLS and CDR2 YYNGEE.